The 16 T cell receptor beta chains in this list originate from one sample, sequenced in a study of spatial heterogeneity in lung cancer. Time point noted: sample taken at primary tumor resection. No cells were sorted before sequencing. The whole RNA sequenced was extracted from tumor, nontumor lung or frozen PBMC. TCRdb reanalysed the 5' RACE reads using MiXCR and keeps one entry per CDR3 protein. Of more than 35,000 distinct CDR3 sequences listed, 5.2% are singletons. This sample comprised PBMCs, obtained at surgery. The source is a female donor with early-stage non-small cell lung cancer.

At least ten counts were recorded for this clonotype. The chain couples TRBV11-2 to TRBJ2-1; no clear D. V was clipped by 3 bases and J by 8 bases, with 20 bases between them. CDR1 SGHAT and CDR2 FQNNGV come from the germline V gene. The CDR3 contains 16 residues. CDR3 nucleotides: TGTGCCAGCAGCTTCCAGACTCCCACCTCCCACCATGAGCAGTTCTTC. This codes for CASSFQTPTSHHEQFF.

This clonotype appeared a few times. The J gene is TRBJ2-5, the V gene TRBV12-3 or TRBV12-4; D unresolved. V shed 6 bases and J shed 5 bases, with 13 bases lying between them. This CDR3 spans 13 amino acids. The CDR3 spells CASSPDIVETQYF. The DNA of the CDR3 is TGTGCCAGCAGCCCCGACATCGTCGAGACCCAGTACTTC.

This clonotype was seen many times. The V and J genes are TRBV15 and TRBJ2-5, with 7 bases aligning to TRBD2. Germline V gene data show CDR1 as LNHNV and CDR2 as YYDKDF (reference sequence). Trimming at V came to 0 bases and at J to 5 bases, leaving 3 bases not matched to a gene. This CDR3 is built from 14 residues. CDR3 DNA sequence: TGTGCCACCAGCAGAGATATGGGGGGGGAGACCCAGTACTTC. This sequence encodes CATSRDMGGETQYF.

This clonotype was seen more than once but under ten times. This chain links TRBV28 with TRBJ1-2; D is undetermined. The CDR3 runs to 12 residues. Per the germline V gene, CDR1 is MDHEN and CDR2 is SYDVKM. The V end lost 3 bases, the J end lost 4 bases, and 6 bases lay between the germline ends. CDR3 nucleotide sequence: TGTGCCAGCAGTTTGAGAGGCTATGGCTACACCTTC. It codes for CASSLRGYGYTF.

In this sample, this clonotype turned up many times. V gene TRBV12-3 or TRBV12-4 combines with J gene TRBJ2-5, with TRBD1 identical over 9 bases. The CDR3 runs 16 residues. V dropped 2 bases and J dropped 3; count of bases not matched to a gene: 7. The CDR3: CASSLRGQGLEETQYF. In DNA form, the CDR3 reads TGTGCCAGCAGTTTAAGGGGACAGGGATTAGAAGAGACCCAGTACTTC.

This clonotype was counted between two and nine times. The chain uses TRBV27 and TRBJ2-1, with D possibly being TRBD1 or TRBD2 (5 bases each). The CDR3 totals 15 residues. V shed 6 bases and J shed 2 bases, with 14 bases lying between them. Germline values: CDR1 MNHEY, CDR2 SMNVEV (reference sequence). CDR3 loop: CASSPGTVAYNEQFF. Written as DNA, the CDR3 is TGTGCCAGCAGCCCCGGGACGGTGGCCTACAATGAGCAGTTCTTC.

Many counts were recorded for this clonotype. The genes are TRBV21-1 and TRBJ2-5; TRBD1 is taken as the D call from the table, unchecked against the DNA. TRBV21-1 is listed as a pseudogene. This CDR3 contains 19 residues. CDR3 in DNA: TGTGCCAGCAGCAAAGATGAAACAGGGGTCGCCCTTATCCAAGAGACCCAGTACTTC. Encoded protein: CASSKDETGVALIQETQYF.

Only a few counts were recorded for this clonotype. The chain carries TRBV10-3 and TRBJ2-5; 7 bases line up with TRBD2. Trimming at V came to 2 bases and at J to 2 bases, leaving 2 bases not matched to a gene. Germline CDR1 reads ENHRY; CDR2 reads SYGVKD. The CDR3 loop spans 14 amino acids. CDR3 DNA sequence: TGTGCCATCAGTGAGACTAGCGCTCAAGAGACCCAGTACTTC. Amino acid sequence: CAISETSAQETQYF.

This clonotype occurred a few times. The chain couples TRBV21-1 to TRBJ1-4; the table gives TRBD1 as D, unverified against the DNA. TRBV21-1 is flagged as a pseudogene. The CDR3 has 16 residues. CDR3 residues: CASSKGEGDCDEKLFF. Written as DNA, the CDR3 is TGTGCCAGCAGCAAAGGGGAAGGGGACTGCGATGAAAAACTGTTTTTT.

The chain carries TRBV29-1 and TRBJ2-3; 8 nucleotides agree with TRBD2. The CDR3 length is 15 residues. The junction had 10 bases not matched to a gene; V was cut back by 7 bases and J by 1 base. CDR1 is SQVTM, CDR2 ANQGSEA, per germline. The CDR3 bases are TGCAGCGGGTGTAGGGGTAGCGGGGGCACAGATACGCAGTATTTT. Protein: CSGCRGSGGTDTQYF.

The V and J genes are TRBV7-2 and TRBJ1-2; 7 nucleotides agree with TRBD1. V was pared by 5 bases and J by 2 bases, with 5 bases of the junction left unmatched. Looked up from germline, CDR1 is SGHTA and CDR2 is FQGNSA. The CDR3 spans 14 residues. This chain's CDR3 is CASSPAGQNYGYTF. CDR3 coding DNA: TGTGCCAGCAGCCCAGCGGGACAGAACTATGGCTACACCTTC. Together with reference TRBV7-2 and TRBJ1-2, the CDR3 gives the full variable domain: GAGVSQSPSNKVTEKGKDVELRCDPISGHTALYWYRQSLGQGLEFLIYFQGNSAPDKSGLPSDRFSAERTGGSVSTLTIQRTQQEDSAVYLCASSPAGQNYGYTFGSGTRLTVV.

This clonotype was picked up many times. This chain links TRBV4-3 with TRBJ1-4; no reliable D call. V lost 0 bases, J lost 6 bases, and 14 bases lay in between. Germline CDR1 is LGHNA and CDR2 is YSLEER. CDR3 length equals 16 residues. Here the CDR3 DNA reads TGCGCCAGCAGCCAAGATTCTGCGGTGGAGGATGAAAAACTGTTTTTT. Protein sequence: CASSQDSAVEDEKLFF.

This clonotype was counted many times. The chain is built from TRBV19 and TRBJ1-2, with unresolved D. The germline V gene encodes CDR1 LNHDA and CDR2 SQIVND (reference sequence). The CDR3 contains 13 residues. Trimming stripped 7 bases from V and 2 bases from J, with 11 bases between. The CDR3 bases are TGTGCCAGTACCCCTGACACGAACTATGGCTACACCTTC. It is translated as CASTPDTNYGYTF. The complete variable domain, with remaining parts taken from reference TRBV19 and TRBJ1-2, reads DGGITQSPKYLFRKEGQNVTLSCEQNLNHDAMYWYRQDPGQGLRLIYYSQIVNDFQKGDIAEGYSVSREKKESFPLTVTSAQKNPTAFYLCASTPDTNYGYTFGSGTRLTVV.

This clonotype has more than one count but fewer than ten. V is TRBV19 and J is TRBJ2-5; 8 nucleotides line up with TRBD1. The CDR3 runs 16 residues. Germline V CDR1 and CDR2: LNHDA, SQIVND (reference sequence). J was trimmed by 6 bases and V by 3 bases; bases with no gene match: 12. The CDR3 DNA sequence: TGTGCCAGTAGTATCGGGTCAGGGGGCTTTTTAAAGACCCAGTACTTC. Protein: CASSIGSGGFLKTQYF. The full variable domain, rest sourced from reference TRBV19 and TRBJ2-5, is DGGITQSPKYLFRKEGQNVTLSCEQNLNHDAMYWYRQDPGQGLRLIYYSQIVNDFQKGDIAEGYSVSREKKESFPLTVTSAQKNPTAFYLCASSIGSGGFLKTQYFGPGTRLLVL.

The V and J genes are TRBV28 and TRBJ1-4, with 7 bases lining up with TRBD1. The V gene end was trimmed by 6 bases and the J gene end by 10 bases; junction bases not matched to a gene: 11. The CDR3 runs to 14 residues. Germline CDR1 and CDR2: MDHEN and SYDVKM. The DNA for the CDR3 is TGTGCCAGCAGGATAGACAGGGATCTTGGAAAACTGTTTTTT. The encoded protein is CASRIDRDLGKLFF.

The chain is built from TRBV11-2 and TRBJ2-5; D uncertain. V was pared by 5 bases and J by 1 base, with 8 bases between. The CDR3 is 13 amino acids. Germline loops: CDR1 SGHAT, CDR2 FQNNGV. CDR3 DNA: TGTGCCAGCAGCCCGGGCCTCCAAGAGACCCAGTACTTC. The encoded protein is CASSPGLQETQYF.